Following are 28 T cell receptor beta chains from one sample sequenced in a study of blood T cell repertoires in COVID-19. Profiling relied on immunoSEQ multiplex PCR, and the TCRdb table lists in-frame clones only, not all of them. The data show 90,000 or so clones, approximately 89% seen once. Specimen: peripheral blood. Receptors originate from a woman older than 75 with active COVID-19.

The chain recombines TRBV4-1 with TRBJ2-3; tentatively, D is TRBD2 (5 bases). The CDR3 extends over 17 amino acids. Trimming took off 1 base at V and 0 bases at J, with 14 bases between the two ends. Germline V gives CDR1 MGHRA, CDR2 YSYEKL. The CDR3 DNA is TGCGCCAGCAGCCAAGGGACTTATATTACTAGCACAGATACGCAGTATTTT. This encodes CASSQGTYITSTDTQYF.

This clone has just one count. The chain joins TRBV3-1 (or the pseudogene TRBV3-2) to TRBJ2-1; TRBD1 agrees at 9 bases. CDR1 LGHDT and CDR2 YNNKEL come from the germline V gene (reference sequence). V shed 2 bases and J 12 bases; nucleotides not matched to a gene: 11. This CDR3 has 15 amino acids. CDR3 sequence reads: CASSQPGQGPVSQFF. CDR3 bases: TGTGCCAGCAGCCAACCGGGACAGGGACCCGTATCGCAGTTCTTC.

This clone was detected only once. This chain connects TRBV5-1 to TRBJ2-2; TRBD1 matches at 8 bases. Germline lookup yields CDR1 SGHRS and CDR2 YFSETQ. V shed 4 bases, J shed 3 bases, and the junction held 8 bases outside the gene matches. The CDR3 loop spans 16 amino acids. As DNA, the CDR3 is TGCGCCAGCAGCCTGGACAGGGTAAGATACACCGGGGAGCTGTTTTTT. Translation: CASSLDRVRYTGELFF.

J is TRBJ2-7 and V is TRBV28; 10 nucleotides align to TRBD1. This CDR3 has 14 residues. Germline V CDR1 and CDR2: MDHEN, SYDVKM. With 5 bases clipped from V and 5 bases from J, the junction kept 6 bases outside the gene matches. CDR3 loop: CASSPWTGGDEQYF. CDR3 DNA sequence: TGTGCCAGCAGTCCCTGGACAGGGGGAGACGAGCAGTACTTC.

V usage is TRBV24-1 and J usage is TRBJ2-3, with D tentatively TRBD1 (6 bases). V was cut by 7 bases and J by 6 bases, with 13 bases left in between. The CDR3 has 13 residues. CDR1 is KGHDR, CDR2 SFDVKD, per germline. The chain's CDR3 is CATSKQGPDTQYF. The CDR3 DNA reads as TGTGCCACCAGCAAACAGGGTCCCGATACGCAGTATTTT.

The rearrangement links TRBV5-1 to TRBJ1-3; TRBD1 might be the D (5 bases). This CDR3 has 15 residues. V was cut by 5 bases and J by 0 bases, with 12 bases left in between. Germline V gene lookup returns CDR1 SGHRS and CDR2 YFSETQ. CDR3 DNA: TGCGCCAGCAGGCCCGACAGTAGCTCTGGAAACACCATATATTTT. This encodes CASRPDSSSGNTIYF.

V usage is TRBV28 and J usage is TRBJ1-6; D is possibly TRBD1 (5 bases). The length of the CDR3 is 17 residues. Trimming took 1 base from V and 10 from J, leaving 20 bases between them. Germline CDR1 MDHEN, CDR2 SYDVKM. The CDR3 loop reads CASSLFIGGGMGSPLHF. CDR3 coding DNA: TGTGCCAGCAGTTTATTCATTGGGGGGGGTATGGGATCACCCCTCCACTTT.

The rearrangement links TRBV7-8 to TRBJ2-7; D ambiguous. The CDR3 contains 11 residues. The V gene's germline CDR1 is SGHVS and CDR2 FQNEAQ. The germline V and J ends were trimmed by 4 bases and 10 bases, with 11 bases remaining between them. CDR3 region: CASSSVGSQYF. The CDR3 DNA follows: TGTGCCAGCAGCTCTGTCGGTTCTCAGTACTTC.

The chain uses TRBV4-1 and TRBJ2-1, with a possible D match to TRBD2 (6 bases). This CDR3 is 13 amino acids long. Trimming removed 3 bases from V and 8 bases from J, with 11 bases in between. Germline V gene sequence: CDR1 MGHRA, CDR2 YSYEKL. In DNA, the CDR3 is TGCGCCAGCAGCCAGACTGGGGGGTATGAGCAGTTCTTC. Amino acid sequence: CASSQTGGYEQFF.

This rearrangement joins TRBV7-9 to TRBJ1-2; TRBD1 aligns across 10 bases. CDR3 size: 15 residues. J gave up 4 bases and V 4 bases, and 6 bases lay outside the gene matches. Germline CDR1 and CDR2: SEHNR and FQNEAQ (reference sequence). The CDR3 spells CASSYSDRGLYGYTF. CDR3 coding DNA: TGTGCCAGCAGCTACTCTGACAGGGGGCTCTATGGCTACACCTTC.

This clone turned up a few times. Germline and junction disagree at one end, which may indicate a read error. The rearrangement uses TRBV18 and TRBJ2-3, with D possibly being TRBD1 (5 bases). The germline CDR1 and CDR2 sequences are KGHSH and LQKENI. This CDR3 is 20 amino acids long. DNA for the CDR3: TGTGCCAGCTCCCCACCCCAGGGATCGATAGTCGGCCCTAGCACAGATACGCAGTATTTT. It encodes CASSPPQGSIVGPSTDTQYF.

This clone was observed once. The chain carries TRBV6-5 and TRBJ1-1; the D gene is possibly TRBD1 (6 bases). CDR1 MNHEY and CDR2 SVGAGI come from the germline V gene. The CDR3 is made up of 13 amino acids. Trimming stripped 2 bases from V and 5 bases from J, with 9 bases between. The CDR3 sequence: CASSYGQQTEAFF. The DNA of the CDR3 is TGTGCCAGCAGTTACGGACAGCAGACTGAAGCTTTCTTT.

For the CDR3, the DNA is TGTGCCAGCAGTACTAACAGGGAAGATACGCAGTATTTT. Its translation: CASSTNREDTQYF. This chain links TRBV2 with TRBJ2-3; D possibly corresponds to TRBD1 (6 bases). The ends were cut back, 5 bases at V and 5 bases at J, with 11 bases in the middle. The CDR3 is 13 amino acids. Looked up from germline, CDR1 is SNHLY and CDR2 is FYNNEI.

This chain links TRBV3-1 (or the pseudogene TRBV3-2) with TRBJ2-5; maybe TRBD2 (6 bases). Per the germline V gene, CDR1 is LGHDT and CDR2 is YNNKEL (reference sequence). V dropped 0 bases and J dropped 2 bases, with 13 bases sitting between them. The CDR3 spans 16 residues. Here the CDR3 DNA reads TGTGCCAGCAGCCAAGATCCCTGGGGGGAACAAGAGACCCAGTACTTC. Translation: CASSQDPWGEQETQYF.

The chain carries TRBV19 and TRBJ1-4, with D tentatively TRBD1 (5 bases). CDR3 length: 16 residues. Germline V lookup: CDR1 LNHDA, CDR2 SQIVND (reference sequence). V was shortened by 3 bases and J by 4 bases, with 15 bases between the two germline ends. The CDR3 reads CASSIPQAGINEKLFF. Written as DNA, the CDR3 is TGTGCCAGTAGTATCCCACAGGCAGGGATTAATGAAAAACTGTTTTTT.

This sequence joins TRBV6-2 or TRBV6-3 and TRBJ2-5, with D tentatively TRBD1 (7 bases). The germline CDR1 and CDR2 sequences are MNHEY and SVGEGT. Trimming cost V 4 bases and J 0 bases, with 15 bases left between them. The CDR3 sequence is 16 residues long. The CDR3 spells CASSSPQGDYQETQYF. The DNA for the CDR3 is TGTGCCAGCAGTTCCCCCCAGGGGGACTACCAAGAGACCCAGTACTTC.

The chain is built from TRBV4-1 and TRBJ2-5; 7 bases are a match to TRBD1. The CDR3 is 14 amino acids. Germline loops: CDR1 MGHRA, CDR2 YSYEKL. V trimming: 1 base; J trimming: 4 bases; junction bases outside the gene matches: 3. DNA of the CDR3: TGCGCCAGCAGCCAAGGTCAGGGGGTAGAGACCCAGTACTTC. It encodes CASSQGQGVETQYF.

This sequence joins TRBV11-2 and TRBJ2-1; the match to TRBD2 covers 11 bases. The CDR3 is made up of 14 amino acids. The germline V gene encodes CDR1 SGHAT and CDR2 FQNNGV. The V gene end was trimmed by 3 bases and the J gene end by 10 bases; junction bases not matched to a gene: 5. CDR3 protein: CASSFSGREGEQFF. DNA of the CDR3: TGTGCCAGCAGCTTTAGCGGGAGGGAGGGGGAGCAGTTCTTC.

V and J are TRBV13 and TRBJ2-1; D gene unclear. Germline assignment: CDR1 PRHDT and CDR2 FYEKMQ (reference sequence). Trimming removed 3 bases at V and 0 bases at J, with 9 bases between. The CDR3 length is 15 residues. CDR3 nucleotide sequence: TGTGCCAGCAGCTTTACGTGGAGCTCCTACAATGAGCAGTTCTTC. It codes for CASSFTWSSYNEQFF. The full variable domain, rest sourced from reference TRBV13 and TRBJ2-1, is AAGVIQSPRHLIKEKRETATLKCYPIPRHDTVYWYQQGPGQDPQFLISFYEKMQSDKGSIPDRFSAQQFSDYHSELNMSSLELGDSALYFCASSFTWSSYNEQFFGPGTRLTVL.

V and J are TRBV3-1 (or the pseudogene TRBV3-2) and TRBJ1-2, with D possibly being TRBD1 (5 bases). CDR1 is LGHDT and CDR2 is YNNKEL in the germline V gene (reference sequence). V was trimmed by 5 bases and J by 6 bases, leaving 10 bases between them. This CDR3 comprises 12 residues. CDR3 protein: CASSAQGDGYTF. The CDR3 DNA is TGTGCCAGCAGCGCGCAAGGGGATGGCTACACCTTC.

The chain carries TRBV24-1 and TRBJ1-2; 8 positions agree with TRBD1. The CDR3 covers 12 residues. The ends lost 7 bases at V and 8 bases at J; junction bases unmatched: 5. CDR1 is KGHDR, CDR2 SFDVKD, per germline. In DNA form, the CDR3 reads TGTGCCACCAGCCGGGACAGGAACGGCTACACCTTC. It encodes CATSRDRNGYTF.

This chain links TRBV7-2 with TRBJ2-6, with 12 nucleotides matching TRBD1. Germline-derived CDR1 and CDR2 are SGHTA and FQGNSA. Trimming at V came to 3 bases and at J to 4 bases, leaving 4 bases not matched to a gene. This CDR3 has 17 amino acids. CDR3 sequence (DNA): TGTGCCAGCAGCTTGGGACAGGGGGCTTTCGGGGCCAACGTCCTGACTTTC. It yields the protein CASSLGQGAFGANVLTF.

The chain carries TRBV7-9 and TRBJ2-5; D may be TRBD1 (7 bases). Germline loops: CDR1 SEHNR, CDR2 FQNEAQ (reference sequence). Trimming removed 4 bases at V and 5 bases at J, with 20 bases between. CDR3 size: 16 residues. The CDR3 coding sequence is TGTGCCAGCAGCTCCTGGACTTTACAGGGGAGGGAGACCCAGTACTTC. Protein: CASSSWTLQGRETQYF.

This clone has just one count. The chain links TRBV29-1 to TRBJ2-6; D uncertain. The CDR3 is 13 residues long. Germline CDR1 reads SQVTM; CDR2 reads ANQGSEA. Trimming removed 6 bases from V and 2 bases from J, with 8 bases in between. The CDR3 reads CSVTSAGANVLTF. The DNA of the CDR3 is TGCAGCGTGACCAGCGCTGGGGCCAACGTCCTGACTTTC.

The V and J genes are TRBV5-1 and TRBJ2-7; 8 bases are a match to TRBD1. The J segment lost 4 bases and the V segment lost 1 base, leaving 7 bases of the junction unmatched. The CDR3 runs to 15 residues. Germline V gene data show CDR1 as SGHRS and CDR2 as YFSETQ. CDR3 residues: CASSLRTGGRYEQYF. CDR3 bases: TGCGCCAGCAGCTTGAGAACAGGGGGTAGGTACGAGCAGTACTTC.

The rearrangement joins TRBV30 to TRBJ1-1; 9 nucleotides align to TRBD1. V was clipped by 4 bases and J by 11 bases; unmatched bases: 5. The length of the CDR3 is 11 residues. CDR1 and CDR2 (germline): GTSNPN, SVGIG (reference sequence). The CDR3 DNA reads TGTGCCTGGAAGGGGGACAGGGATGCTTTCTTT. Translation gives CAWKGDRDAFF. The complete variable domain, with remaining parts taken from reference TRBV30 and TRBJ1-1, reads SQTIHQWPATLVQPVGSPLSLECTVEGTSNPNLYWYRQAAGRGLQLLFYSVGIGQISSEVPQNLSASRPQDRQFILSSKKLLLSDSGFYLCAWKGDRDAFFGQGTRLTVV.

The chain recombines TRBV5-1 with TRBJ2-7; possible D gene TRBD2, 6 bases. This CDR3 has 16 amino acids. V lost 4 bases, J lost 5 bases, and 22 bases lay in between. CDR1 is SGHRS, CDR2 YFSETQ, per germline. The CDR3 DNA sequence: TGCGCCAGCAGCCGCGACGGGACTGTCGGGGCCCACGAGCAGTACTTC. Protein product: CASSRDGTVGAHEQYF.

The gene calls are TRBV7-2 and TRBJ2-7, with 7 bases lining up with TRBD1. Germline trimming cut 5 bases from V and 3 bases from J; bases unmatched to any gene: 7. The CDR3 is 14 amino acids. Germline-derived CDR1 and CDR2 are SGHTA and FQGNSA. CDR3 protein: CASSQRGTDYEQYF. The DNA for the CDR3 is TGTGCCAGCAGCCAAAGAGGGACAGACTACGAGCAGTACTTC.